These T cell receptor beta chains were read from a single sample in a study of T cells in Graves' hyperthyroidism and ophthalmopathy. TCRdb ran MiXCR on the multiplex PCR reads and lists one entry per CDR3 protein. The sample lists nearly 250,000 distinct CDR3 sequences; about 24% were seen once. Sequenced: blood. The receptors stem from a woman aged 40 to 50 with Graves' ophthalmopathy. Each CDR3 is given with its conserved first and last residue. Fields, in order: clone size, V gene, J gene, D gene, CDR3 protein, CDR3 DNA. A D gene is named only where the DNA matches it firmly. The size field is filled for only some rows; it gives once, few, many or a size class.

many	TRBV7-3	TRBJ2-2	TRBD1	CASTPGGATGELFF	TGTGCCAGCACCCCAGGGGGCGCAACCGGGGAGCTGTTTTTT
-	TRBV2	TRBJ2-2	TRBD2	CASSETWTSSGELFF	TGTGCCAGCAGTGAAACTTGGACTAGCTCCGGGGAGCTGTTTTTT
-	TRBV5-1	TRBJ2-5	-	CASSSDNQETQYF	TGCGCCAGCAGCTCCGACAATCAAGAGACCCAGTACTTC
many	TRBV19	TRBJ2-2	-	CASSRWGPGELFF	TGTGCCAGTAGTCGGTGGGGGCCCGGGGAGCTGTTTTTT
many	TRBV2	TRBJ1-3	-	CASSPDNTIYF	TGTGCCAGCAGTCCTGACAACACCATATATTTT
many	TRBV25-1	TRBJ2-4	TRBD2	CASSATGLAGNIQYF	TGTGCCAGCAGTGCCACTGGACTAGCGGGAAACATTCAGTACTTC
few	TRBV28	TRBJ2-7	-	CASRTGSGLRKQYF	TGTGCCAGCCGCACTGGTTCGGGGCTACGAAAGCAGTACTTC
many	TRBV20-1	TRBJ1-1	-	CSARKPWAEGMNAEAFF	TGCAGTGCTAGAAAGCCCTGGGCAGAGGGAATGAACGCTGAAGCTTTCTTT
many	TRBV5-1	TRBJ2-7	TRBD2	CASSTSGSTEQYF	TGCGCCAGCAGCACTAGCGGGTCGACCGAGCAGTACTTC
many	TRBV7-2	TRBJ1-1	TRBD1	CASSGTGPPEAFF	TGTGCCAGCAGCGGGACAGGGCCCCCTGAAGCTTTCTTT
-	TRBV7-6	TRBJ2-5	-	CASSGGTVQTQYF	TGTGCCAGCAGTGGCGGGACAGTCCAGACCCAGTACTTC
-	TRBV18	TRBJ2-7	-	CASSFIPPGRITYEQYF	TGTGCCAGCTCATTTATACCCCCCGGGCGAATAACCTACGAGCAGTACTTC
many	TRBV28	TRBJ1-5	-	CASSLGGFAQPQHF	TGTGCCAGCAGTTTGGGCGGATTCGCTCAGCCCCAGCATTTT
-	TRBV6-2/TRBV6-3	TRBJ2-5	TRBD2	CASSYPRALAGRLETQYF	TGTGCCAGCAGTTATCCCAGGGCCCTAGCGGGAAGGCTGGAGACCCAGTACTTC
few	TRBV6-1	TRBJ1-1	-	CASRGPYVEQGTEAFF	TGTGCCAGCAGAGGACCCTACGTAGAGCAGGGCACTGAAGCTTTCTTT
few	TRBV2	TRBJ2-5	-	CASSEAPALETQYF	TGTGCCAGCAGTGAAGCGCCAGCCCTGGAGACCCAGTACTTC
-	TRBV20-1	TRBJ2-5	TRBD2	CSARRVAGAETQYF	TGCAGTGCTAGAAGGGTAGCGGGAGCTGAGACCCAGTACTTC
many	TRBV6-5	TRBJ1-2	TRBD1	CATSWDRDKGYTF	TGTGCCACCTCTTGGGACAGGGATAAAGGCTACACCTTC
-	TRBV6-1	TRBJ1-2	-	CASSRDGANYGYTF	TGTGCCAGCAGCAGGGACGGAGCTAACTATGGCTACACCTTC
-	TRBV14	TRBJ2-7	TRBD2	CASSQGLARYF	TGTGCCAGCAGCCAGGGACTAGCGAGGTACTTC